This T cell receptor beta chain was profiled in a study of shared clonotypes between healthy human individuals. Across the whole study: Researchers drew samples from two women and a few men aged 18 to 49. General study results and limits: In the sorted subsets, rarefaction showed sequencing was incomplete despite large depth. Shared across a few donors were around 5% of the naive CD4 clonotypes.

About this clone itself: As yet, its antigen is unknown.

For sorted subsets, approximately 0.2 ug DNA per replicate equaled approximately 30,000 T cell genomes. The repertoire was sequenced with immunoSEQ multiplex PCR; TCRdb's copy has only in-frame clones and lacks some. Among around 1.5 million clones listed, approximately 98% were seen once. The source is a young man in good health. Sequencing was performed on naive CD4+ T cells sorted from blood. Subset given: CD45RA+ positively selected.

The CDR3 loop reads CASTHFFRQGDSSNQPQHF. The CDR3 DNA reads TGTGCCAGCACCCATTTTTTTAGACAGGGCGATTCTAGCAATCAGCCCCAGCATTTT. V and J are TRBV28 and TRBJ1-5; 7 bases line up with TRBD1. Germline lookup yields CDR1 MDHEN and CDR2 SYDVKM. The CDR3 runs 19 residues. J was trimmed by 0 bases and V by 7 bases; bases with no gene match: 18.